The clone carrying this T cell receptor beta chain showed up many times. Antigen unknown. The data were obtained in a study of T cells in Graves' hyperthyroidism and ophthalmopathy. The overall study: Prior to any treatment, at the point of initial diagnosis, peripheral blood was collected.

Findings and caveats of the study: The blood repertoire included most of the expanded thyroid clonotypes above 0.001. Using 13 V-J features, a model discriminated ophthalmopathy from stable hyperthyroidism.

The TCR beta CDR3 regions underwent amplification using RNA transcripts as the source. The HTBI primer set was used in a first-round RT-PCR of the TCR CDR3. MiXCR, run by TCRdb on the multiplex PCR reads, gives a single entry per CDR3 protein. Counted here are around 600,000 distinct CDR3 sequences, approximately 15% occurring once; the ten biggest clones make up roughly 7.7%. Trimming took 8 bases from V and 2 from J, leaving 17 bases between them. CDR1 MNHEY and CDR2 SVGEGT come from the germline V gene. The CDR3 covers 15 residues. Sequences were obtained from blood. The chain joins TRBV6-2 or TRBV6-3 to TRBJ2-3; D may match TRBD1 or TRBD2 (5 bases each). The receptor comes from a woman under 30 with Graves' ophthalmopathy. CDR3 in DNA: TGTGCCAGCCTGAGAGGGGCATTCCACACAGATACGCAGTATTTT. Protein: CASLRGAFHTDTQYF.